One and the same sample provided the 14 T cell receptor beta chains below, sequenced in a study of T-cell memory formation after mild COVID-19 (dated by TCRdb to the early 2020s). Libraries were constructed by 5' RACE. Instrument used: Illumina NovaSeq 6000. TCRdb reworked the public reads: Q25 trimming with fastp, MiXCR clone assembly, productive beta chains retained. All rows with the same CDR3 protein become a single entry with the most common DNA and genes. The sample table contains about 180,000 distinct CDR3 sequences; only one count was recorded for 16% of them. The ten largest account for about 2.1% of the sample. The sample taken for sequencing was PBMCs or a T cell subset sorted from them (not recorded which). All receptors derive from an adult woman who had mild COVID-19 (a few samples of this study predate the infection). The sample titles of this study are shuffled in the database, so cell type and time point are left out; the donor was told from shared clones.

The chain is built from TRBV20-1 and TRBJ2-1; a weak D match, TRBD2 (5 bases). Germline CDR1 reads DFQATT; CDR2 reads SNEGSKA (reference sequence). Trimming took off 4 bases at V and 2 bases at J, with 15 bases between the two ends. This CDR3 has 15 residues. CDR3 protein: CSAIGGGSAYNEQFF. DNA of the CDR3: TGCAGTGCTATAGGCGGTGGGAGCGCCTACAATGAGCAGTTCTTC.

J is TRBJ1-5 and V is TRBV24-1, with a tentative D call TRBD1 (5 bases). This CDR3 is built from 18 residues. The germline V and J ends were trimmed by 2 bases and 2 bases, with 18 bases remaining between them. Germline V lookup: CDR1 KGHDR, CDR2 SFDVKD. The CDR3 sequence is CATSDSRDSLGGNQPQHF. The CDR3 region has the DNA TGTGCCACCAGTGATTCGAGGGACTCACTGGGGGGCAATCAGCCCCAGCATTTT.

The V and J genes are TRBV5-1 and TRBJ1-1, with TRBD1 identical over 7 bases. CDR3 length: 15 residues. V dropped 7 bases and J dropped 9; count of bases not matched to a gene: 18. The germline V gene has CDR1 SGHRS and CDR2 YFSETQ. The CDR3 region is CASRLSYGARGKAFF. As DNA, the CDR3 is TGCGCCAGCCGGCTCTCTTATGGGGCCAGGGGGAAAGCTTTCTTT.

This clonotype was seen more than once but under ten times. The rearrangement uses TRBV7-2 and TRBJ2-7, with D unclear. This CDR3 comprises 15 residues. The V gene lost 6 bases and the J gene lost 1 base, with 16 bases spanning the gap. Germline CDR1 is SGHTA and CDR2 is FQGNSA. The CDR3 sequence: CASSNSKSGSYEQYF. CDR3 in DNA: TGTGCCAGCAGTAATAGCAAGTCCGGGTCCTACGAGCAGTACTTC.

In its sample, this clonotype was seen a few times. The gene calls are TRBV12-3 or TRBV12-4 and TRBJ2-7, with TRBD2 matching over 9 bases. Unmatched junction bases numbered 10, after V lost 4 bases and J lost 6 bases. CDR3 length: 15 residues. The CDR3 sequence is CASSSSRGLAIEQYF. The CDR3, as DNA: TGTGCCAGCAGTTCATCTCGAGGACTAGCGATCGAGCAGTACTTC.

The chain combines TRBV29-1 with TRBJ1-2; 8 bases fit TRBD1. CDR3 length: 12 amino acids. The ends lost 6 bases at V and 4 bases at J; junction bases unmatched: 4. Germline CDR1 reads SQVTM; CDR2 reads ANQGSEA. CDR3 region: CSVAGGAYGYTF. The CDR3, as DNA: TGCAGCGTGGCAGGGGGCGCCTATGGCTACACCTTC.

This clonotype was detected a few times. The V call is TRBV10-3, the J call TRBJ1-2, with 8 bases aligning to TRBD1. Germline values: CDR1 ENHRY, CDR2 SYGVKD. The V and J ends lost 3 bases and 7 bases, in that order; junction bases with no gene match: 10. There are 15 residues in the CDR3. The CDR3 DNA reads as TGTGCCATCAGTGATCACCTGACAGGGGCTCCTGGCTACACCTTC. This codes for CAISDHLTGAPGYTF.

This clonotype was recorded a few times. The chain links TRBV7-2 to TRBJ1-2; D is unclear. The V and J ends lost 1 base and 8 bases respectively, with 14 bases between them. This CDR3 has 14 amino acids. Germline assignment: CDR1 SGHTA and CDR2 FQGNSA. The CDR3 DNA reads TGTGCCAGCAGCTTAGTCTCTGGGGAGCGCGGCTACACCTTC. Amino acids: CASSLVSGERGYTF.

This clonotype has only a few counts. The J gene is TRBJ2-4, the V gene TRBV29-1; D uncertain. The ends were cut back, 5 bases at V and 1 base at J, with 9 bases in the middle. Germline-derived CDR1 and CDR2 are SQVTM and ANQGSEA. CDR3 size: 13 residues. CDR3 bases: TGCAGCGTTCATGTAGGGGCCAAAAACATTCAGTACTTC. This translates into CSVHVGAKNIQYF.

Only a few counts were recorded for this clonotype. The rearrangement links TRBV29-1 to TRBJ2-2; 9 bases are shared with TRBD2. Looked up from germline, CDR1 is SQVTM and CDR2 is ANQGSEA. This CDR3 has 14 residues. V shed 4 bases, J shed 6 bases, and the junction held 6 bases outside the gene matches. CDR3 region: CSVGGGRGAGELFF. The CDR3 nucleotides are TGCAGCGTTGGTGGCGGGAGGGGGGCCGGGGAGCTGTTTTTT.

The chain is built from TRBV7-9 and TRBJ1-1; 12 bases match TRBD1. Germline CDR1 reads SEHNR; CDR2 reads FQNEAQ (reference sequence). The CDR3 sequence is 14 residues long. Trimming removed 4 bases from V and 11 bases from J; junction bases left unmatched: 8. The CDR3 reads CASSSPGQGAVAFF. Written as DNA, the CDR3 is TGTGCCAGCAGCTCCCCGGGACAGGGGGCTGTCGCTTTCTTT.

The rearrangement joins TRBV4-3 to TRBJ2-7; 11 nucleotides align to TRBD2. The length of the CDR3 is 15 residues. V lost 4 bases to trimming and J lost 3 bases; unmatched junction nucleotides: 5. Per the germline V gene, CDR1 is LGHNA and CDR2 is YSLEER. CDR3 loop: CASSPQLAGDYEQYF. CDR3 nucleotides: TGCGCCAGCAGCCCCCAACTAGCGGGAGACTACGAGCAGTACTTC.

This clonotype was seen ten or more times. This chain uses TRBV3-1 with TRBJ2-3; TRBD2 matches at 9 bases. The CDR3 extends over 15 amino acids. Trimming removed 7 bases from V and 2 bases from J; junction bases left unmatched: 7. Looked up from germline, CDR1 is LGHDT and CDR2 is YNNKEL (reference sequence). The CDR3: CASKLTSGYTDTQYF. The CDR3 region has the DNA TGTGCCAGCAAGTTAACTAGCGGGTACACAGATACGCAGTATTTT.

The rearrangement uses TRBV7-8 and TRBJ2-5; D may be TRBD1 (5 bases). The CDR3 is 16 amino acids. The ends were cut back, 0 bases at V and 5 bases at J, with 16 bases in the middle. CDR1 is SGHVS and CDR2 is FQNEAQ in the germline V gene. DNA for the CDR3: TGTGCCAGCAGCTTAGCGTTCCTCCCTAGGGGCGAGACCCAGTACTTC. It encodes CASSLAFLPRGETQYF.